The T cell receptor beta chain described here comes from a study of blood T cells in healthy people across ages. About the research overall: Template switching caught about one barcoded beta molecule for each two T cells. The study's findings and limits: Aged donors had fewer naive CD4+ cells and lower diversity than long-lived donors. Because donor CMV status was unknown, expanded clonotype changes were possibly confounded.

The CDR3 contains 18 residues. The ends lost 0 bases at V and 3 bases at J; junction bases unmatched: 6. Germline V CDR1 and CDR2: MNHEY, SVGAGI. This clonotype was observed many times. Its antigen is not known. Combining a sample-barcoded 5' primer with a J-beta primer mix, a second PCR ran for 7 to 11 cycles. In TCRdb, the 5' RACE reads were re-called with MiXCR into one record per CDR3 protein. There are roughly 830,000 distinct CDR3 sequences in the sample; 60% to 80% occur only once, and roughly 26% lies in the top ten. Those donating, healthy Caucasian individuals from Russia, were aged 6 to 90. The source is a man aged 30 to 39 in good health. Material: blood. This chain links TRBV6-5 with TRBJ2-1, with 12 bases matching TRBD2. Here the CDR3 DNA reads TGTGCCAGCAGTTACTCTACAACTAGCGGGGGGTACTACAATGAGCAGTTCTTC. It encodes CASSYSTTSGGYYNEQFF.